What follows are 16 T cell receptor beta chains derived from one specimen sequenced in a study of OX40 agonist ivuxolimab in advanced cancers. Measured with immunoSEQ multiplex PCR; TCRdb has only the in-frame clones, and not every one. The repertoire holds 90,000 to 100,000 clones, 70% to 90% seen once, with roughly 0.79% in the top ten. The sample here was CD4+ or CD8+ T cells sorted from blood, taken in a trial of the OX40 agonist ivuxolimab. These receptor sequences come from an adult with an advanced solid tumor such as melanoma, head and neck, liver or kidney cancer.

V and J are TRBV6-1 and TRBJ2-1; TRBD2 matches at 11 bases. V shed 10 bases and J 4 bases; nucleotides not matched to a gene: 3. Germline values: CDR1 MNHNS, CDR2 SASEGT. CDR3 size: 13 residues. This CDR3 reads CATGTSGYNEQFF. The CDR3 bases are TGTGCCACCGGGACTAGCGGATACAATGAGCAGTTCTTC.

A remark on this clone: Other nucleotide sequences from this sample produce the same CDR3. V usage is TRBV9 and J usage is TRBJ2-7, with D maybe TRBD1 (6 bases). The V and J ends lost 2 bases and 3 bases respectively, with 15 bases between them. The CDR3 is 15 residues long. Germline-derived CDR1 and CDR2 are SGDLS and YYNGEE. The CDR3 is CASSVGQREDYEQYF. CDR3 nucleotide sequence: TGTGCCAGCAGCGTCGGACAGAGAGAAGACTACGAGCAGTACTTC.

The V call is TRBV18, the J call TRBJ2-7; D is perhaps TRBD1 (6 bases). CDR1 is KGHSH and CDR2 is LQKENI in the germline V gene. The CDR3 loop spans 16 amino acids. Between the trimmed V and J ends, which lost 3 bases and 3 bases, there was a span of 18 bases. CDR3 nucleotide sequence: TGTGCCAGCTCACCTGGGACACCTTCGACATACTACGAGCAGTACTTC. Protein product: CASSPGTPSTYYEQYF.

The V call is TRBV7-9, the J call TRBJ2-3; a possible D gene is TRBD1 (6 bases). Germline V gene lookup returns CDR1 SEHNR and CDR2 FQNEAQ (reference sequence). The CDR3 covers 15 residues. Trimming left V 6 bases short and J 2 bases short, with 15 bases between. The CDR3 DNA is TGTGCCAGCAGTTCCCTACAGGGATTCACAGATACGCAGTATTTT. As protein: CASSSLQGFTDTQYF.

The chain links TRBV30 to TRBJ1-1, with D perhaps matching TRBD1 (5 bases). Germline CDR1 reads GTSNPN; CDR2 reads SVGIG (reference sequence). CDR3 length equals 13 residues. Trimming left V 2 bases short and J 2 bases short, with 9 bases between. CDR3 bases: TGTGCCTGGAGTCGCCAGGGAAACACTGAAGCTTTCTTT. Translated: CAWSRQGNTEAFF.

The CDR3 DNA sequence: TGTGCCAGCAGCATGATGACAGGGGGTAACGAGCAGTACTTC. Translated, it gives CASSMMTGGNEQYF. The chain links TRBV7-6 to TRBJ2-7; 9 bases line up with TRBD1. V lost 5 bases, J lost 5 bases, and 7 bases stayed unmatched. This CDR3 is built from 14 residues. CDR1 is SGHVS, CDR2 FNYEAQ, per germline.

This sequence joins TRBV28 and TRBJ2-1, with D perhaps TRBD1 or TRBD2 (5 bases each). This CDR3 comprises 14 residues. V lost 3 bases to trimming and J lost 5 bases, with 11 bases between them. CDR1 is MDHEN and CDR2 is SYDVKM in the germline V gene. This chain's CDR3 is CASSFGGQDNEQFF. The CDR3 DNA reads TGTGCCAGCAGTTTTGGGGGTCAGGACAATGAGCAGTTCTTC.

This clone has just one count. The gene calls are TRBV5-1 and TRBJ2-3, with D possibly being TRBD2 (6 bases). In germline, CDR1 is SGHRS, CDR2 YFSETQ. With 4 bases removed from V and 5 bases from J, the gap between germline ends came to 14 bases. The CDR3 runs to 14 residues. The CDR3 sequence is CASSELGGGDTQYF. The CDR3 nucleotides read TGCGCCAGCAGCGAATTGGGGGGTGGAGATACGCAGTATTTT.

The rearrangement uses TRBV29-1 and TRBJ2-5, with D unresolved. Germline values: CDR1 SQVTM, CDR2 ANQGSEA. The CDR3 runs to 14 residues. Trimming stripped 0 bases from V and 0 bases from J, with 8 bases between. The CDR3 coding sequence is TGCAGCGTTGAAGATTATCGACACCAAGAGACCCAGTACTTC. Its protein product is CSVEDYRHQETQYF.

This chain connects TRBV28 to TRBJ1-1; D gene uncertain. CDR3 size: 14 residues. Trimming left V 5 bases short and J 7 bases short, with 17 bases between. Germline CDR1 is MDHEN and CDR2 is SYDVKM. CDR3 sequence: CASSRSGGTIEAFF. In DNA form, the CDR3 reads TGTGCCAGCAGTCGTTCGGGAGGCACCATTGAAGCTTTCTTT.

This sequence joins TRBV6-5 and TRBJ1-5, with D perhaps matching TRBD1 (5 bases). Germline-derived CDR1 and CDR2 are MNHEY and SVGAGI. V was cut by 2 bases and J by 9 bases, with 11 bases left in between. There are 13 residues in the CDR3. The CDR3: CASSYGDATPQHF. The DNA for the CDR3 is TGTGCCAGCAGTTACGGGGACGCAACGCCCCAGCATTTT.

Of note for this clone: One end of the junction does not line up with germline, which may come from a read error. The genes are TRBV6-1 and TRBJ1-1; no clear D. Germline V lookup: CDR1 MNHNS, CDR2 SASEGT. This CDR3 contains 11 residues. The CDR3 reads CASSEDMRIVF. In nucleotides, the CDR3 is TGTGCCAGCAGTGAAGATATGAGAATAGTCTTT.

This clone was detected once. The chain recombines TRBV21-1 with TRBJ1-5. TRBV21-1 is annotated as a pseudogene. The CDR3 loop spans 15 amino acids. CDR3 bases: TGTGCCAGCAGCTCTCAGTGCTATAGCAATCAGCCCCAGCATTTT. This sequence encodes CASSSQCYSNQPQHF.

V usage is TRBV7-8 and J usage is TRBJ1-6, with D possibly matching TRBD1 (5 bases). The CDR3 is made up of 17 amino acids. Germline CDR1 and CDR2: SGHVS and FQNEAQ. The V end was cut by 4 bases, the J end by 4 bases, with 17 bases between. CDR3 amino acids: CASSSQETETYNSPLHF. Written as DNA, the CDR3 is TGTGCCAGCAGCTCACAGGAGACCGAGACTTATAATTCACCCCTCCACTTT.

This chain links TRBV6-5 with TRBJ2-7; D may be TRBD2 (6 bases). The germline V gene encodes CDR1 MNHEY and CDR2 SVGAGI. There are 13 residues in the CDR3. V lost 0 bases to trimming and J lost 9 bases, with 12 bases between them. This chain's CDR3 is CASSYSTGVVQYF. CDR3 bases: TGTGCCAGCAGTTACTCGACGGGGGTAGTGCAGTACTTC.

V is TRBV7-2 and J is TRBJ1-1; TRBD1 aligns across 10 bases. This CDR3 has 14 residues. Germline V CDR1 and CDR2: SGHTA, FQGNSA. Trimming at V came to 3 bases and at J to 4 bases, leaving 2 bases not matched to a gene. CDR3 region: CASSLGQGITEAFF. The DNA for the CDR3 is TGTGCCAGCAGCTTGGGACAGGGGATCACTGAAGCTTTCTTT.